The 27 T cell receptor beta chains below were found in one sample sequenced in a study of T cell responses to AZD1222 COVID-19 vaccine. Using immunoSEQ multiplex PCR, the repertoire was profiled, and TCRdb retains in-frame clones only, with some absent. The sample consists of about 140,000 clones, 85% to 90% of them appearing once. The sample in question was peripheral blood, obtained 28 days after the second AZD1222 dose. The receptors were gathered from an adult who received the AZD1222 COVID-19 vaccine.

The rearrangement uses TRBV4-1 and TRBJ2-1, with TRBD2 matching over 7 bases. Looked up from germline, CDR1 is MGHRA and CDR2 is YSYEKL. V lost 0 bases to trimming and J lost 8 bases; unmatched junction nucleotides: 19. This CDR3 has 19 amino acids. This chain's CDR3 is CASSQERGGSKAGFDEQFF. CDR3 coding DNA: TGCGCCAGCAGCCAAGAGCGGGGCGGGAGTAAAGCTGGGTTCGATGAGCAGTTCTTC.

The rearrangement links TRBV5-1 to TRBJ2-6, with 7 bases matching TRBD1. With 3 bases clipped from V and 0 bases from J, the junction kept 9 bases outside the gene matches. Germline assignment: CDR1 SGHRS and CDR2 YFSETQ. This CDR3 has 18 residues. DNA of the CDR3: TGCGCCAGCAGCTCGATGACAGGGTTTAACTCTGGGGCCAACGTCCTGACTTTC. Translation gives CASSSMTGFNSGANVLTF.

The CDR3 region has the DNA TGTGCCTGGAGTGCCGGTCCCAAAAACATTCAGTACTTC. The encoded protein is CAWSAGPKNIQYF. V usage is TRBV30 and J usage is TRBJ2-4, with D hard to call. The CDR3 is 13 amino acids. With 1 base removed from V and 2 bases from J, the gap between germline ends came to 6 bases. CDR1 and CDR2 (germline): GTSNPN, SVGIG (reference sequence).

CDR3 sequence (DNA): TGTGCCAGCAGTACCCAACAGGCTGGCTACACCTTC. It codes for CASSTQQAGYTF. The chain joins TRBV12-3 or TRBV12-4 to TRBJ1-2; D might be TRBD1 (5 bases). CDR3 size: 12 residues. Trimming shortened V by 5 bases and J by 7 bases, and 11 bases separated the two germline ends.

The count of this clone is one. The chain combines TRBV28 with TRBJ2-7; 7 bases map to TRBD1. V was pared by 5 bases and J by 3 bases, with 10 bases of the junction left unmatched. Germline V gene data show CDR1 as MDHEN and CDR2 as SYDVKM. The CDR3 sequence is 15 residues long. The CDR3 sequence: CASSPPGQSNYEQYF. The CDR3 bases are TGTGCCAGCAGTCCACCGGGACAGTCTAACTACGAGCAGTACTTC.

V and J are TRBV5-1 and TRBJ2-1; 7 bases are shared with TRBD2. Unmatched junction bases numbered 9, after V lost 4 bases and J lost 5 bases. Per germline, CDR1 SGHRS and CDR2 YFSETQ. CDR3 length: 15 amino acids. This CDR3 is CASSRGDPADNEQFF. CDR3 DNA sequence: TGCGCCAGCAGCCGGGGGGACCCCGCGGACAATGAGCAGTTCTTC.

This sequence joins TRBV28 and TRBJ2-1, with D perhaps assigned TRBD1 or TRBD2 (5 bases each). Trimming removed 6 bases at V and 4 bases at J, with 13 bases between. The V gene's germline CDR1 is MDHEN and CDR2 SYDVKM. The length of the CDR3 is 14 residues. CDR3 DNA sequence: TGTGCCAGCAGAACCGGGACGGATTACAATGAGCAGTTCTTC. This sequence encodes CASRTGTDYNEQFF.

The rearrangement uses TRBV7-2 and TRBJ1-5, with 7 positions matching TRBD1. From germline, CDR1 is SGHTA and CDR2 FQGNSA. The CDR3 totals 12 residues. V was clipped by 5 bases and J by 6 bases; unmatched bases: 1. The CDR3 loop reads CASSDRVQPQHF. CDR3 in DNA: TGTGCCAGCAGCGACAGGGTTCAGCCCCAGCATTTT.

The CDR3 nucleotides are TGTGCCAGCAGCCGCCCCCCCTCGGGCACTGAAGCTTTCTTT. Amino acid sequence: CASSRPPSGTEAFF. V is TRBV5-5 and J is TRBJ1-1; D not certain. The CDR3 runs to 14 residues. Germline V gives CDR1 SGHKS, CDR2 YYEKEE (reference sequence). Trimming cost V 4 bases and J 4 bases, with 14 bases left between them.

The V gene is TRBV4-2, the J gene TRBJ2-1; 9 positions match TRBD2. CDR1 and CDR2 from the germline V gene are LGHNA and YNFKEQ. The CDR3 covers 17 residues. With V trimmed by 5 bases and J by 8 bases, 16 bases remained unmatched. The CDR3 DNA reads TGTGCCAGCAGCTACCGAATTGCTAGCGGGACCTTTGATGAGCAGTTCTTC. Amino acids: CASSYRIASGTFDEQFF.

The chain has TRBV30 and TRBJ1-2; TRBD1 matches at 7 bases. Trimming took 2 bases from V and 7 from J; bases not matched to a gene: 7. CDR1 and CDR2 (germline): GTSNPN, SVGIG (reference sequence). This CDR3 has 13 residues. The DNA of the CDR3 is TGTGCCTGGAGTATTGGGACAGACTTTGGCTACACCTTC. Its translation is CAWSIGTDFGYTF.

The chain links TRBV5-6 to TRBJ2-7; D may be TRBD2 (5 bases). This CDR3 contains 14 residues. V was cut by 2 bases and J by 3 bases, with 12 bases left in between. Germline assignment: CDR1 SGHDT and CDR2 YYEEEE. The CDR3 DNA is TGTGCCAGCAGCTTCCCCGGGATACACTACGAGCAGTACTTC. It translates to CASSFPGIHYEQYF.

The chain joins TRBV6-5 to TRBJ1-2, with 12 bases lining up with TRBD1. Germline-derived CDR1 and CDR2 are MNHEY and SVGAGI. Trimming took 6 bases from V and 4 from J; bases not matched to a gene: 6. This CDR3 is built from 15 residues. The CDR3 DNA sequence: TGTGCCAGCAGACCGGGACAGGGGGCGATCTATGGCTACACCTTC. Amino acids: CASRPGQGAIYGYTF.

This rearrangement joins TRBV24-1 to TRBJ2-7, with 8 positions matching TRBD1. CDR1 is KGHDR and CDR2 is SFDVKD in the germline V gene. The CDR3 runs 16 residues. V trimming: 4 bases; J trimming: 5 bases; junction bases outside the gene matches: 12. The CDR3: CATSDATGQGGHEQYF. The CDR3 DNA reads TGTGCCACCAGTGACGCAACTGGACAGGGTGGGCACGAGCAGTACTTC.

The count of this clone is one. The CDR3 bases are TGTGCCAGCGGACAGCAAGAGACCCAGTACTTC. It codes for CASGQQETQYF. The J gene is TRBJ2-5, the V gene TRBV6-5, with D possibly matching TRBD1 (6 bases). V was cut by 8 bases and J by 2 bases, with 6 bases left in between. The CDR3 runs to 11 residues. Germline CDR1 is MNHEY and CDR2 is SVGAGI.

To note about this clone: The sample holds other DNA sequences that translate to the same CDR3. This rearrangement joins TRBV3-1 (or the pseudogene TRBV3-2) to TRBJ1-3, with D uncertain. In germline, CDR1 is LGHDT, CDR2 YNNKEL (reference sequence). The CDR3 loop spans 15 amino acids. The V and J ends lost 4 bases and 0 bases respectively, with 10 bases between them. The DNA of the CDR3 is TGTGCCAGCAGCCGATCGAGACCCTCTGGAAACACCATATATTTT. The encoded protein is CASSRSRPSGNTIYF.

The chain couples TRBV10-1 to TRBJ1-3; D call uncertain. Deletions cut 0 bases from V and 2 bases from J, with 2 bases between. The germline CDR1 and CDR2 sequences are WNHNN and SYGVQD (reference sequence). The CDR3 runs to 13 residues. CDR3: CASSESPGNTIYF. The CDR3, as DNA: TGCGCCAGCAGTGAGTCTCCTGGAAACACCATATATTTT.

This chain links TRBV18 with TRBJ1-1; 7 positions agree with TRBD1. The length of the CDR3 is 13 residues. Germline V gene data show CDR1 as KGHSH and CDR2 as LQKENI. V lost 7 bases and J lost 4; bases outside the gene matches: 6. The CDR3 coding sequence is TGTGCCAGCTTAGGTTCAGGGGGCACTGAAGCTTTCTTT. Translating it yields CASLGSGGTEAFF.

This chain connects TRBV11-3 to TRBJ1-1, with D maybe TRBD1 (6 bases). V shed 1 base and J shed 8 bases, with 17 bases lying between them. Germline values: CDR1 SGHNT, CDR2 YENEEA. The CDR3 is made up of 15 amino acids. The CDR3 is CASSLGGQPKEEAFF. The CDR3 bases are TGTGCCAGCAGCTTAGGTGGACAGCCCAAAGAAGAAGCTTTCTTT.

This chain uses TRBV12-3 or TRBV12-4 with TRBJ1-4; D might be TRBD1 (5 bases). The V and J ends lost 0 bases and 12 bases respectively, with 11 bases between them. The CDR3 is 13 amino acids. The CDR3 loop is CASSLADRGELFF. CDR3 DNA sequence: TGTGCCAGCAGTTTAGCAGACAGAGGCGAACTGTTTTTT.

V usage is TRBV28 and J usage is TRBJ1-1; the D gene is possibly TRBD1 (6 bases). This CDR3 has 14 amino acids. Per the germline V gene, CDR1 is MDHEN and CDR2 is SYDVKM. The V end lost 3 bases, the J end lost 6 bases, and 14 bases lay between the germline ends. The CDR3, as DNA: TGTGCCAGCAGTTTTTCCGCAGGGGACCCTGAAGCTTTCTTT. The encoded protein is CASSFSAGDPEAFF.

This clone was recorded a few times. The chain is built from TRBV7-9 and TRBJ1-5; D is uncertain. The V gene's germline CDR1 is SEHNR and CDR2 FQNEAQ (reference sequence). Trimming cost V 3 bases and J 4 bases, with 13 bases left between them. There are 15 residues in the CDR3. The CDR3 DNA reads as TGTGCCAGCAGCTTTAGCCCGACGGATAATCAGCCCCAGCATTTT. It yields the protein CASSFSPTDNQPQHF.

The chain uses TRBV5-1 and TRBJ2-3, with 12 positions matching TRBD2. Trimming cost V 1 base and J 6 bases; bases outside gene matches: 6. CDR3 size: 16 residues. CDR1 SGHRS and CDR2 YFSETQ come from the germline V gene. This CDR3 is CASSLPASGGADTQYF. The CDR3 region has the DNA TGCGCCAGCAGCTTGCCGGCTAGCGGGGGGGCCGATACGCAGTATTTT. Filled out from reference TRBV5-1 and TRBJ2-3, the complete variable domain reads KAGVTQTPRYLIKTRGQQVTLSCSPISGHRSVSWYQQTPGQGLQFLFEYFSETQRNKGNFPGRFSGRQFSNSRSEMNVSTLELGDSALYLCASSLPASGGADTQYFGPGTRLTVL.

This CDR3 reads CASQGSRNEKLFF. The DNA for the CDR3 is TGTGCCAGCCAGGGGAGTCGGAATGAAAAACTGTTTTTT. J is TRBJ1-4 and V is TRBV19; maybe TRBD1 (6 bases). The germline V gene has CDR1 LNHDA and CDR2 SQIVND (reference sequence). The CDR3 contains 13 residues. V dropped 9 bases and J dropped 5 bases, with 13 bases sitting between them.

The rearrangement uses TRBV11-2 and TRBJ2-3, with 8 bases identical to TRBD1. Germline V CDR1 and CDR2: SGHAT, FQNNGV. After removal of 3 bases from V and 5 bases from J, the junction contained 4 bases not matched to a gene. The CDR3 extends over 14 amino acids. As DNA, the CDR3 is TGTGCCAGCAGCTTCAGGGGGCAGGGAGATACGCAGTATTTT. Translation gives CASSFRGQGDTQYF.

This clone appeared a few times. The chain links TRBV11-2 to TRBJ2-7, with D unresolved. This CDR3 comprises 15 residues. The germline CDR1 and CDR2 sequences are SGHAT and FQNNGV. Between the trimmed V and J ends, which lost 2 bases and 0 bases, there was a span of 11 bases. CDR3 region: CASSLSPASSYEQYF. CDR3 coding DNA: TGTGCCAGCAGCTTAAGCCCGGCTAGCTCCTACGAGCAGTACTTC. The full variable domain, its missing parts supplied by reference TRBV11-2 and TRBJ2-7, is EAGVAQSPRYKIIEKRQSVAFWCNPISGHATLYWYQQILGQGPKLLIQFQNNGVVDDSQLPKDRFSAERLKGVDSTLKIQPAKLEDSAVYLCASSLSPASSYEQYFGPGTRLTVT.

The CDR3 loop is CASSISWAQETQYF. The CDR3 DNA follows: TGTGCCAGTAGTATCAGCTGGGCGCAAGAGACCCAGTACTTC. The genes are TRBV19 and TRBJ2-5, with unresolved D. This CDR3 is built from 14 residues. Germline V gene data show CDR1 as LNHDA and CDR2 as SQIVND (reference sequence). V lost 3 bases, J lost 2 bases, and 10 bases lay in between.